The 23 T cell receptor beta chains reported below all come from one sample, sequenced in a study of graft-versus-host responses after intestinal transplantation. The repertoire was sequenced with immunoSEQ multiplex PCR; TCRdb's copy has only in-frame clones and lacks some. The sample contains roughly 110,000 clones, approximately 86% of which appear only once. The antigens these receptors bind are not known. This material consisted of unstimulated CD4+ T cells sorted from spleen or lymph node cells, taken before transplant. The source is a human donor who was the organ donor for an intestinal transplant.

The rearrangement joins TRBV11-1 to TRBJ2-7; 7 positions match TRBD2. CDR1 and CDR2 from the germline V gene are SGHAT and FQDESV (reference sequence). Trimming cost V 5 bases and J 3 bases; bases outside gene matches: 4. The CDR3 spans 13 residues. This CDR3 is CASSPGEGYEQYF. CDR3 coding DNA: TGTGCCAGCAGCCCCGGGGAGGGCTACGAGCAGTACTTC. Full variable domain (rest looked up from reference TRBV11-1 and TRBJ2-7): EAEVAQSPRYKITEKSQAVAFWCDPISGHATLYWYRQILGQGPELLVQFQDESVVDDSQLPKDRFSAERLKGVDSTLKIQPAELGDSAMYLCASSPGEGYEQYFGPGTRLTVT.

The chain recombines TRBV7-2 with TRBJ2-5, with D perhaps matching TRBD2 (5 bases). Germline CDR1 reads SGHTA; CDR2 reads FQGNSA. The ends were cut back, 5 bases at V and 3 bases at J, with 25 bases in the middle. The CDR3 runs 18 residues. This CDR3 reads CASSLQGRLPLYKETQYF. CDR3 bases: TGTGCCAGCAGCCTCCAAGGCCGACTACCGTTATACAAAGAGACCCAGTACTTC.

The V call is TRBV5-1, the J call TRBJ2-7; 7 nucleotides agree with TRBD1. The CDR3 runs 14 residues. Germline loops: CDR1 SGHRS, CDR2 YFSETQ. J lost 0 bases, V lost 4 bases, and 4 bases had no gene match. Here the CDR3 reads CASSRDSYSYEQYF. The CDR3 DNA sequence: TGCGCCAGCAGCAGGGACAGTTACTCCTACGAGCAGTACTTC.

V and J are TRBV6-1 and TRBJ2-5; TRBD1 aligns across 7 bases. The CDR3 loop spans 13 amino acids. CDR1 and CDR2 (germline): MNHNS, SASEGT. With V trimmed by 8 bases and J by 1 base, 4 bases remained unmatched. The CDR3 bases are TGTGCCAGCCGAGGGACAGCCCAAGAGACCCAGTACTTC. It is translated as CASRGTAQETQYF.

In the case of this clone: Compared with germline, one end of the junction differs, possibly owing to a read error. The chain has TRBV12-5 and TRBJ2-1, with 7 bases aligning to TRBD2. Germline loops: CDR1 LGHNT, CDR2 FRNRAP. The CDR3 contains 13 residues. CDR3 protein: CASGLEPGTTSLF. In nucleotides, the CDR3 is TGTGCTAGTGGTTTGGAGCCCGGGACTACCTCTCTCTTC.

This chain's CDR3 is CASSVGLAGGFVDEQYF. CDR3 bases: TGTGCCAGCAGCGTAGGGCTAGCGGGAGGGTTCGTCGATGAGCAGTACTTC. The gene calls are TRBV9 and TRBJ2-7, with 12 nucleotides matching TRBD2. V shed 0 bases and J 7 bases; nucleotides not matched to a gene: 11. The CDR3 extends over 17 amino acids. Germline V gene sequence: CDR1 SGDLS, CDR2 YYNGEE.

The rearrangement joins TRBV7-8 to TRBJ2-1; D tentatively reads TRBD1 or TRBD2 (5 bases each). The CDR3 extends over 13 amino acids. V lost 3 bases and J 10 bases, leaving 13 bases between the germline ends. In germline, CDR1 is SGHVS, CDR2 FQNEAQ. As DNA, the CDR3 is TGTGCCAGCAGCTTCAACCGGGACCTCGAGCAGTTCTTC. This sequence encodes CASSFNRDLEQFF. Looking up the rest from reference TRBV7-8 and TRBJ2-1 gives the full variable domain: GAGVSQSPRYKVAKRGQDVALRCDPISGHVSLFWYQQALGQGPEFLTYFQNEAQLDKSGLPSDRFFAERPEGSVSTLKIQRTQQEDSAVYLCASSFNRDLEQFFGPGTRLTVL.

This clone occurred once. The chain carries TRBV19 and TRBJ1-6, with D hard to call. The CDR3 spans 13 residues. Germline V lookup: CDR1 LNHDA, CDR2 SQIVND (reference sequence). Deletions cut 6 bases from V and 8 bases from J, with 11 bases between. DNA of the CDR3: TGTGCCAGTAGCCGGGGTGGAGATTCACCCCTCCACTTT. It encodes CASSRGGDSPLHF.

V is TRBV18 and J is TRBJ1-6; TRBD1 matches at 7 bases. The CDR3 consists of 16 residues. V lost 0 bases and J lost 5; bases outside the gene matches: 4. Germline V CDR1 and CDR2: KGHSH, LQKENI. CDR3 protein: CASSPPSGTDNSPLHF. The CDR3 DNA reads as TGTGCCAGCTCACCACCGTCCGGGACAGATAATTCACCCCTCCACTTT.

The V and J genes are TRBV25-1 and TRBJ2-1; D possibly corresponds to TRBD2 (6 bases). The germline V and J ends were trimmed by 4 bases and 5 bases, with 15 bases remaining between them. This CDR3 region has 15 residues. CDR1 is MGHDK, CDR2 SYGVNS, per germline. The CDR3 bases are TGTGCCAGCAGTGGTCGCACGGGGGTTAACAATGAGCAGTTCTTC. Amino acid sequence: CASSGRTGVNNEQFF.

The chain couples TRBV27 to TRBJ2-3, with 7 bases lining up with TRBD2. This CDR3 is built from 17 residues. V shed 2 bases, J shed 0 bases, and the junction held 8 bases outside the gene matches. The germline V gene encodes CDR1 MNHEY and CDR2 SMNVEV (reference sequence). The DNA of the CDR3 is TGTGCCAGCAGTTTAAACCCGGGACTACCCAGCACAGATACGCAGTATTTT. The encoded protein is CASSLNPGLPSTDTQYF.

This clone occurred once. The V call is TRBV5-1, the J call TRBJ2-1; 9 nucleotides align to TRBD2. V lost 7 bases, J lost 3 bases, and 5 bases stayed unmatched. Germline loops: CDR1 SGHRS, CDR2 YFSETQ. The CDR3 has 14 amino acids. CDR3 nucleotides: TGCGCCAGCTCCTTAGCGGGAGTCTACAATGAGCAGTTCTTC. Translation: CASSLAGVYNEQFF. The full variable domain, in which reference TRBV5-1 and TRBJ2-1 provide the parts outside the CDR3, is KAGVTQTPRYLIKTRGQQVTLSCSPISGHRSVSWYQQTPGQGLQFLFEYFSETQRNKGNFPGRFSGRQFSNSRSEMNVSTLELGDSALYLCASSLAGVYNEQFFGPGTRLTVL.

The chain's CDR3 is CASSQDRLGEAFF. In nucleotides, the CDR3 is TGTGCCAGCAGCCAAGATCGTTTAGGTGAAGCTTTCTTT. The chain is built from TRBV14 and TRBJ1-1; D is ambiguous. In germline, CDR1 is SGHDN, CDR2 FVKESK. The CDR3 spans 13 residues. V was trimmed by 0 bases and J by 7 bases, leaving 9 bases between them.

This chain links TRBV27 with TRBJ1-1; possible D gene TRBD1, 6 bases. The CDR3 extends over 13 amino acids. Trimming took off 3 bases at V and 11 bases at J, with 16 bases between the two ends. Germline-derived CDR1 and CDR2 are MNHEY and SMNVEV (reference sequence). The CDR3 region is CASSLDSRYRAFF. CDR3 nucleotide sequence: TGTGCCAGCAGTTTGGACAGCCGTTACAGGGCTTTCTTT.

J is TRBJ1-1 and V is TRBV18; D ambiguous. The length of the CDR3 is 13 residues. The germline V and J ends were trimmed by 2 bases and 0 bases, with 4 bases remaining between them. Germline V CDR1 and CDR2: KGHSH, LQKENI. The chain's CDR3 is CASSPTMNTEAFF. CDR3 sequence (DNA): TGTGCCAGCTCACCAACCATGAACACTGAAGCTTTCTTT.

V usage is TRBV5-1 and J usage is TRBJ1-6; 8 bases agree with TRBD1. The length of the CDR3 is 14 residues. Trimming removed 0 bases from V and 9 bases from J; junction bases left unmatched: 2. Germline CDR1 is SGHRS and CDR2 is YFSETQ. The CDR3 region has the DNA TGCGCCAGCAGCTTGGACAGGGGGTTTTCACCCCTCCACTTT. Its protein is CASSLDRGFSPLHF.

This clone appeared a single time. This rearrangement joins TRBV10-1 to TRBJ2-7; no firm D call. CDR1 is WNHNN, CDR2 SYGVQD, per germline (reference sequence). The CDR3 consists of 12 residues. Trimming left V 6 bases short and J 2 bases short, with 8 bases between. The CDR3: CASSIDPYEQYF. The CDR3 DNA sequence: TGCGCCAGCAGCATAGATCCCTACGAGCAGTACTTC.

This chain connects TRBV19 to TRBJ2-1; 8 bases are shared with TRBD2. Germline V lookup: CDR1 LNHDA, CDR2 SQIVND (reference sequence). The CDR3 is 17 amino acids. With 7 bases clipped from V and 0 bases from J, the junction kept 11 bases outside the gene matches. CDR3 sequence reads: CASNQLAGSSSYNEQFF. CDR3 coding DNA: TGTGCCAGTAATCAGCTAGCGGGCAGCAGCTCCTACAATGAGCAGTTCTTC.

The V gene is TRBV6-6, the J gene TRBJ1-2; TRBD1 agrees at 8 bases. V dropped 6 bases and J dropped 5; count of bases not matched to a gene: 8. The CDR3 is made up of 14 amino acids. Germline CDR1 reads MNHNY; CDR2 reads SVGAGI (reference sequence). CDR3 protein: CASRFGQGAYGYTF. In DNA form, the CDR3 reads TGTGCCAGCAGATTCGGACAGGGTGCTTATGGCTACACCTTC.

The chain uses TRBV30 and TRBJ1-2, with no clear D. The V gene lost 5 bases and the J gene lost 6 bases, with 7 bases spanning the gap. This CDR3 has 10 amino acids. Per the germline V gene, CDR1 is GTSNPN and CDR2 is SVGIG (reference sequence). The CDR3 here is CAWLGDGYTF. The DNA of the CDR3 is TGTGCCTGGCTAGGTGATGGCTACACCTTC.

This clone was detected once. The V call is TRBV7-3, the J call TRBJ1-3; D is ambiguous. This CDR3 has 13 amino acids. Germline loops: CDR1 SGHTA, CDR2 FQGTGA. The V gene lost 0 bases and the J gene lost 2 bases, with 2 bases spanning the gap. CDR3 nucleotides: TGTGCCAGCAGCTTAACCCCTGGAAACACCATATATTTT. Translated: CASSLTPGNTIYF. Using reference TRBV7-3 and TRBJ1-3 for the parts outside the CDR3, the full variable domain is GAGVSQTPSNKVTEKGKYVELRCDPISGHTALYWYRQSLGQGPEFLIYFQGTGAADDSGLPNDRFFAVRPEGSVSTLKIQRTERGDSAVYLCASSLTPGNTIYFGEGSWLTVV.

The count of this clone is one. The V and J genes are TRBV6-5 and TRBJ2-5, with D unclear. This CDR3 spans 13 amino acids. CDR1 and CDR2 (germline): MNHEY, SVGAGI. V lost 6 bases and J lost 1, with 9 bases in between. CDR3 DNA: TGTGCCAGCAGGAACGGACCCCAAGAGACCCAGTACTTC. It codes for CASRNGPQETQYF.

This sequence joins TRBV6-1 and TRBJ1-2; D uncertain. Trimming removed 0 bases at V and 5 bases at J, with 7 bases between. Germline V lookup: CDR1 MNHNS, CDR2 SASEGT. CDR3 size: 13 residues. CDR3 protein: CASSEALGYGYTF. The DNA of the CDR3 is TGTGCCAGCAGTGAAGCGCTTGGTTATGGCTACACCTTC.